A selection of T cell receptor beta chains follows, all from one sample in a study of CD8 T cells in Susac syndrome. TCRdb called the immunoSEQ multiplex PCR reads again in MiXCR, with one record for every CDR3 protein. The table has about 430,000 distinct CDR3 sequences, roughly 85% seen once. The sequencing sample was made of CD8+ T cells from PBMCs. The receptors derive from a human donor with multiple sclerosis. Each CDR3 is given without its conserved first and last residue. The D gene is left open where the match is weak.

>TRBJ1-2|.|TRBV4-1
ASSQAGILYGYT
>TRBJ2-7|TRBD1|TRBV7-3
ASSLTPGQEFYEQY
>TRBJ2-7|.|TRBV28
ASSGISGHSYEQY
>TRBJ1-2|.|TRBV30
AWMTLGGYT
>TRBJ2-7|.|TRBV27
ASRDIKTAWYEQY
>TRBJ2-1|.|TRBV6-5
ASSYGRWTDNEQF
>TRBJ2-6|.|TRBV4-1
ASSPSHVSGANVLT
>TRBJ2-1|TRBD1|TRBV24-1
ATGTANEQF
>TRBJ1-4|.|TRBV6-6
ASSSPLRREKLF
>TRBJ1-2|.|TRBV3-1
ASSQVTEGYGYT
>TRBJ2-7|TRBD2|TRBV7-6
ASSSLAGVKYEQY
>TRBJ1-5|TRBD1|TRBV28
ASSLGGQGGQPQH
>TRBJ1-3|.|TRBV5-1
ASSSMGGTSGNTIY
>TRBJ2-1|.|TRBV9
ASSPSSPRSYNEQF
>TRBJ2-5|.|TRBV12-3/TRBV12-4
ASSPGQLQETQY
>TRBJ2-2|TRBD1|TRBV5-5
ASSWPRDRATGELF
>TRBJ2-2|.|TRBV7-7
ASSLAIGGELF
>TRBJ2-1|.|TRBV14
ASSQAHISSYNEQF
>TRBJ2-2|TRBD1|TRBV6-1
ASSVVLGDRENGELF
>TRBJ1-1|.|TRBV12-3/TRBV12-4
ASSFHRGRTEAF
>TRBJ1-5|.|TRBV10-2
ASSGQGVYQPQH
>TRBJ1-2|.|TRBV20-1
SARGGSNYGYT
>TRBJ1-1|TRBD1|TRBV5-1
ASSDDGTGNPEAF
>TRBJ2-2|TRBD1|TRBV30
AWNRGENTGELF
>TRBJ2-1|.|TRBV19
ASTWGGQDNEQF
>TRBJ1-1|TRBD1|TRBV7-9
ASSQTGQPANTEAF